A single sample is the source of the 2 T cell receptor beta chains below, sequenced in a study of OX40 agonist ivuxolimab in advanced cancers. Clones were sequenced by immunoSEQ multiplex PCR, and TCRdb holds only the in-frame ones, with some missing. The table includes approximately 21,000 clones, about four fifths detected once. This specimen was CD4+ or CD8+ T cells sorted from blood, taken in a trial of the OX40 agonist ivuxolimab. The receptors originated from an adult with an advanced solid tumor such as melanoma, head and neck, liver or kidney cancer.

The gene calls are TRBV9 and TRBJ2-4, with 7 bases aligning to TRBD1. Germline assignment: CDR1 SGDLS and CDR2 YYNGEE. V gave up 5 bases and J gave up 9 bases; unmatched junction bases: 14. The CDR3 runs 15 residues. CDR3 sequence (DNA): TGTGCCAGCAGTCGAAACTCACAGGGGAAGGGCATTCAGTACTTC. Translation: CASSRNSQGKGIQYF.

V usage is TRBV19 and J usage is TRBJ2-2; 9 bases agree with TRBD2. There are 18 residues in the CDR3. CDR1 and CDR2 (germline): LNHDA, SQIVND (reference sequence). Trimming cost V 5 bases and J 4 bases; bases outside gene matches: 14. The CDR3 coding sequence is TGTGCCAGTAGTGCCCGACACACCAGCGGGAGGCTCACCGGGGAGCTGTTTTTT. It specifies CASSARHTSGRLTGELFF.